This TCR beta chain stems from a study of monozygotic twins with inflammatory bowel disease. Study-level findings and limits: Researchers were unable to tell different T cell subtypes apart.

TCRdb reprocessed the 5' RACE reads and reports one entry per CDR3 protein, with no DNA. This listing includes some 450,000 distinct CDR3 sequences. This CDR3 is built from 16 residues. The germline V gene encodes CDR1 KGHSH and CDR2 LQKENI. Regarding this clonotype: Its antigen is undetermined.

The material sequenced was blood. The source of this sequence is a human donor with ulcerative colitis or Crohn's disease, or a healthy co-twin of an affected twin (not recorded which). This chain links TRBV18 with TRBJ1-2; as DNA is missing, the TRBD1 call by TCRdb cannot be tested. CDR3 region: CASSPRTQGANYGYTF.